Below, 19 T cell receptor beta chains from the same sample are listed, as sequenced in a study of CD8 T cells in ankylosing spondylitis (dated by TCRdb to 2016 to 2017). The method was 5' RACE. Sequencing relied on an Illumina HiSeq 2500. TCRdb took the public reads, trimmed them with fastp at Q25, ran MiXCR for clone calling and kept in-frame beta chains. Each entry merges the rows of one CDR3 protein and shows their most common DNA and genes. For this sample there are 210,000 or so distinct CDR3 sequences; roughly 25% appear just once. Of the sample, about 6.2% is held by the ten largest clones. Sequenced input: blood, either unsorted or a sorted T cell fraction (not recorded which). The receptors come from a male donor with ankylosing spondylitis or in good health (not recorded which).

Many counts were recorded for this clonotype. J is TRBJ1-1 and V is TRBV12-3 or TRBV12-4; D not resolved. V was clipped by 5 bases and J by 1 base, with 11 bases between them. This CDR3 spans 14 amino acids. The CDR3 reads CASSLLTRNTEAFF. The DNA of the CDR3 is TGTGCCAGCAGTCTCCTTACACGGAACACTGAAGCTTTCTTT.

The chain couples TRBV20-1 to TRBJ1-1; TRBD1 is a possible D gene (5 bases). Per the germline V gene, CDR1 is DFQATT and CDR2 is SNEGSKA (reference sequence). Trimming removed 6 bases at V and 4 bases at J, with 18 bases between. This CDR3 is 14 amino acids long. The CDR3 bases are TGCAGTGCACCCCAGGGATCCCCCGGCACTGAAGCTTTCTTT. As protein: CSAPQGSPGTEAFF.

The chain joins TRBV7-8 to TRBJ2-7, with D uncertain. Trimming took 1 base from V and 4 from J, leaving 11 bases between them. This CDR3 has 14 amino acids. Germline lookup yields CDR1 SGHVS and CDR2 FQNEAQ. The CDR3 DNA follows: TGTGCCAGCAGCTTAGACGGCCTCGGGTACGAGCAGTACTTC. Translated, it gives CASSLDGLGYEQYF.

This clonotype came up many times. This sequence joins TRBV4-2 and TRBJ2-3; D unresolved. Germline CDR1 is LGHNA and CDR2 is YNFKEQ. This CDR3 has 14 amino acids. Trimming shortened V by 4 bases and J by 2 bases, and 10 bases separated the two germline ends. CDR3 nucleotide sequence: TGTGCCAGCAGCCTCCGTGACCTCACAGATACGCAGTATTTT. Translating gives CASSLRDLTDTQYF.

This clonotype was seen at least ten times. The chain uses TRBV4-3 and TRBJ2-1, with 8 bases lining up with TRBD2. The CDR3 is made up of 13 amino acids. Per germline, CDR1 LGHNA and CDR2 YSLEER. The V gene end was trimmed by 6 bases and the J gene end by 9 bases; junction bases not matched to a gene: 7. This CDR3 is CASSQTAGGEQFF. DNA for the CDR3: TGCGCCAGCAGTCAGACCGCGGGGGGTGAGCAGTTCTTC.

Of note for this clonotype: With a much larger clone just one base away, this may be a read error. The chain uses TRBV4-2 and TRBJ2-3; 9 nucleotides align to TRBD2. This CDR3 has 19 residues. Germline loops: CDR1 LGHNA, CDR2 YNFKEQ. DNA of the CDR3: TGTGCCAGCAGCCAAGAAGACCCCCTTAGCGGGAGTAGAACAGGTACGCAGTATTTT. It is translated as CASSQEDPLSGSRTGTQYF.

The rearrangement joins TRBV20-1 to TRBJ2-3; possibly TRBD1 for D (5 bases). The CDR3 has 15 residues. Germline CDR1 DFQATT, CDR2 SNEGSKA (reference sequence). V gave up 5 bases and J gave up 4 bases, with 19 bases separating them. CDR3 nucleotides: TGCAGTGCTCTTCGTACCTCAGGGATATCAGATACGCAGTATTTT. Residues: CSALRTSGISDTQYF.

This clonotype was picked up many times. This sequence joins TRBV10-3 and TRBJ1-4; D perhaps matches TRBD1 (5 bases). Per germline, CDR1 ENHRY and CDR2 SYGVKD. Trimming cost V 3 bases and J 8 bases, with 13 bases left between them. The CDR3 loop spans 14 amino acids. CDR3 nucleotides: TGTGCCATCAGTGAAACAGGCGTGGGGGAAAAACTGTTTTTT. It is translated as CAISETGVGEKLFF.

This clonotype appeared a few times. The J gene is TRBJ1-5, the V gene TRBV7-2; 8 bases line up with TRBD1. CDR3 length: 14 residues. V lost 4 bases, J lost 6 bases, and 5 bases stayed unmatched. Germline CDR1 and CDR2: SGHTA and FQGNSA. CDR3 sequence reads: CASSWGQASQPQHF. CDR3 DNA sequence: TGTGCCAGCAGCTGGGGACAGGCGAGTCAGCCCCAGCATTTT.

Notes on this clonotype: A read error is possible here, since a much larger clone lies one base away. This CDR3 fails to terminate in the conserved phenylalanine or tryptophan, so it likely reflects a read error. The gene calls are TRBV28 and TRBJ2-3; 7 nucleotides match TRBD2. The germline V gene encodes CDR1 MDHEN and CDR2 SYDVKM. Losses at the gene ends were 2 bases for V and 7 bases for J; bases not matched to a gene: 6. The CDR3 loop spans 14 amino acids. CDR3 in amino acids: CASSLRLAANTQYL. As DNA, the CDR3 is TGTGCCAGCAGTTTACGTCTAGCGGCCAATACGCAGTATCTT.

This clonotype has a handful of counts. The rearrangement joins TRBV5-1 to TRBJ2-5; 10 nucleotides match TRBD2. This CDR3 spans 15 amino acids. Germline V gene sequence: CDR1 SGHRS, CDR2 YFSETQ. V lost 3 bases and J lost 7; bases outside the gene matches: 9. The CDR3 nucleotides are TGCGCCAGCAGCTCTACCGGGACTAGCGATGGGACCCAGTACTTC. It translates to CASSSTGTSDGTQYF.

Of note for this clonotype: Relative to the germline gene, one junction end is altered; a read error may explain this. The V gene is TRBV7-2, the J gene TRBJ2-1; D is possibly TRBD2 (7 bases). This CDR3 is 15 amino acids long. In germline, CDR1 is SGHTA, CDR2 FQGNSA. CDR3 loop: CASSLLQGGWNEEFF. The CDR3 DNA reads as TGTGCCAGCAGCTTACTACAGGGAGGGTGGAATGAGGAGTTCTTC.

The rearrangement uses TRBV7-6 and TRBJ2-3, with TRBD2 matching 11 bases. Germline trimming cut 0 bases from V and 0 bases from J; bases unmatched to any gene: 5. CDR3 length: 18 residues. The germline V gene encodes CDR1 SGHVS and CDR2 FNYEAQ. The CDR3 DNA sequence: TGTGCCAGCAGCTTAGCCCTACGGACTAGCGGGAGCACAGATACGCAGTATTTT. Its protein is CASSLALRTSGSTDTQYF.

In its sample, this clonotype was seen many times. The chain employs TRBV29-1 and TRBJ2-1; D is perhaps TRBD2 (6 bases). Germline CDR1 and CDR2: SQVTM and ANQGSEA. V lost 1 base and J 8 bases, leaving 15 bases between the germline ends. The CDR3 consists of 14 residues. CDR3 region: CSVEGSRDRHEQFF. The CDR3 nucleotides read TGCAGCGTTGAAGGGTCGCGGGATAGGCATGAGCAGTTCTTC.

This rearrangement joins TRBV20-1 to TRBJ2-5, with no clear D. Trimming stripped 6 bases from V and 1 base from J, with 15 bases between. CDR3 length equals 14 residues. In germline, CDR1 is DFQATT, CDR2 SNEGSKA (reference sequence). CDR3 nucleotide sequence: TGCAGTGCGCCACTGGCTTGGCCCCAAGAGACCCAGTACTTC. It specifies CSAPLAWPQETQYF.

In nucleotides, the CDR3 is TGCAGTGCCCTATGGGGGTTGGCCAAAAACATTCAGTACTTC. This translates into CSALWGLAKNIQYF. This chain uses TRBV20-1 with TRBJ2-4, with D perhaps matching TRBD1 or TRBD2 (5 bases each). This CDR3 has 14 residues. Trimming shortened V by 6 bases and J by 1 base, and 13 bases separated the two germline ends. Germline CDR1 and CDR2: DFQATT and SNEGSKA (reference sequence).

This clonotype has a handful of counts. The rearrangement uses TRBV27 and TRBJ2-3, with 12 bases identical to TRBD2. The CDR3 totals 17 residues. Germline lookup yields CDR1 MNHEY and CDR2 SMNVEV (reference sequence). V was pared by 5 bases and J by 6 bases, with 12 bases of the junction left unmatched. For the CDR3, the DNA is TGTGCCAGCAGTATACGGCGACTAGCGGGAGTTGGCGATACGCAGTATTTT. Its translation is CASSIRRLAGVGDTQYF.

This clonotype was picked up many times. The chain combines TRBV12-3 or TRBV12-4 with TRBJ2-2, with 8 bases that match TRBD1. V lost 5 bases and J lost 0; bases outside the gene matches: 8. CDR3 length: 17 residues. The CDR3 loop reads CASSPGQGRANTGELFF. The CDR3 coding sequence is TGTGCCAGCAGTCCCGGACAGGGCAGAGCGAACACCGGGGAGCTGTTTTTT.

This clonotype came up many times. CDR3 DNA: TGCAGTGCCAAGGGACTAGAGACTCACAATGAGCAGTTCTTC. It specifies CSAKGLETHNEQFF. The chain has TRBV20-1 and TRBJ2-1, with 8 bases fitting TRBD2. Losses at the gene ends were 6 bases for V and 5 bases for J; bases not matched to a gene: 9. Germline V CDR1 and CDR2: DFQATT, SNEGSKA (reference sequence). This CDR3 region has 14 residues.